Below, 5 T cell receptor beta chains from the same sample are listed, as sequenced in a study of T cell responses to AZD1222 COVID-19 vaccine. Assay used: immunoSEQ multiplex PCR; TCRdb lists only in-frame clones, some missing. The sample contains 85,000 to 130,000 clones, 88% of which appear only once. Sequencing used peripheral blood, obtained on day 0 of AZD1222 vaccination. The origin of the receptors is an adult in good health.

The J gene is TRBJ2-6, the V gene TRBV5-1; 7 bases map to TRBD1. This CDR3 spans 17 amino acids. From germline, CDR1 is SGHRS and CDR2 YFSETQ. The V and J ends lost 4 bases and 0 bases, in that order; junction bases with no gene match: 7. In DNA form, the CDR3 reads TGCGCCAGCAGCCGGGACAGCCTATCCTCTGGGGCCAACGTCCTGACTTTC. Protein: CASSRDSLSSGANVLTF.

The rearrangement uses TRBV15 and TRBJ2-7, with D unresolved. The CDR3 totals 12 residues. Germline lookup yields CDR1 LNHNV and CDR2 YYDKDF (reference sequence). Trimming pared 0 bases from V and 7 bases from J, leaving 7 bases between. CDR3 DNA: TGTGCCACCAGCAGAGATATACAGGAGCAGTACTTC. This sequence encodes CATSRDIQEQYF.

The chain recombines TRBV7-2 with TRBJ2-7; D gene unclear. Trimming left V 1 base short and J 9 bases short, with 13 bases between. This CDR3 has 13 amino acids. CDR1 and CDR2 from the germline V gene are SGHTA and FQGNSA. Here the CDR3 reads CASSLGASSGQYF. The CDR3 DNA follows: TGTGCCAGCAGCTTAGGGGCCTCCTCAGGGCAGTACTTC.

The V and J genes are TRBV7-2 and TRBJ1-5; TRBD1 aligns across 7 bases. The CDR3 runs to 15 residues. After removal of 5 bases from V and 2 bases from J, the junction contained 6 bases not matched to a gene. Germline-derived CDR1 and CDR2 are SGHTA and FQGNSA. CDR3 in amino acids: CASSQGGAGNQPQHF. The CDR3 DNA is TGTGCCAGCAGCCAGGGGGGGGCCGGCAATCAGCCCCAGCATTTT.

In DNA, the CDR3 is TGTGCCAGCAGCTTGTGGGGGGGTGTCCATGAGCAGTTCTTC. Its translation is CASSLWGGVHEQFF. V usage is TRBV7-3 and J usage is TRBJ2-1; 7 nucleotides line up with TRBD2. This CDR3 has 14 amino acids. Unmatched junction bases numbered 7, after V lost 3 bases and J lost 8 bases. The germline V gene encodes CDR1 SGHTA and CDR2 FQGTGA.